This T cell receptor (beta chain) was captured in a study of T cells in tumors after PD-1 blockade. The wider study: Treatment was either pembrolizumab 200 mg every 3 weeks or cemiplimab 350 mg every 2 weeks. During anti-PD-1 treatment, some patients continued daily vismodegib 150 mg. Study-level results: Two pre-treatment samples showed no clonal replacement between them. About 41% of tumor TCR clonotypes were also found in blood.

Turning to this clone: The target antigen is unknown.

Produced via immunoSEQ multiplex PCR; TCRdb's table is partial and in-frame only. Of approximately 3,500 clones in the sample, 65% to 75% were seen once. Germline CDR1 and CDR2: LGHNA and YSLEER. The CDR3 consists of 17 residues. V was shortened by 0 bases and J by 1 base, with 13 bases between the two germline ends. Here the sequenced sample was tumor tissue, taken before anti-PD-1 treatment. This TCR derives from a human donor with basal cell carcinoma. The rearrangement joins TRBV4-3 to TRBJ2-1; D remains unclear. The CDR3 sequence is CASSQDPLSGSYNEQFF. The CDR3 DNA sequence: TGCGCCAGCAGCCAAGACCCTCTGAGTGGGTCCTACAATGAGCAGTTCTTC.